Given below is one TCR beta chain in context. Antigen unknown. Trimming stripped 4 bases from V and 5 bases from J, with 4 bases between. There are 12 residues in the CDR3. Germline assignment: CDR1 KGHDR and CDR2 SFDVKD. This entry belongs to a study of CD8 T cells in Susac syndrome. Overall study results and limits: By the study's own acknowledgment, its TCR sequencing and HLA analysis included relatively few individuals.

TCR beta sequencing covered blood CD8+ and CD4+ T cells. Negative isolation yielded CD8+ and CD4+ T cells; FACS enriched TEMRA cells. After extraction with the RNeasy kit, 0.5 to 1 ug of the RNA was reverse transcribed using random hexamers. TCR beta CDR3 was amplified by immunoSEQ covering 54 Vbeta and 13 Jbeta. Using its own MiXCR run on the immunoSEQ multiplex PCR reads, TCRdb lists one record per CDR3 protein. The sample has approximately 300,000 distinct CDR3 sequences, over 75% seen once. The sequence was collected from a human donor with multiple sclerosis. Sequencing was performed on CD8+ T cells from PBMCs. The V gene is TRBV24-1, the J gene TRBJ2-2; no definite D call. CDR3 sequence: CATSDQTGELFF. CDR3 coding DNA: TGTGCCACCAGTGACCAAACCGGGGAGCTGTTTTTT.